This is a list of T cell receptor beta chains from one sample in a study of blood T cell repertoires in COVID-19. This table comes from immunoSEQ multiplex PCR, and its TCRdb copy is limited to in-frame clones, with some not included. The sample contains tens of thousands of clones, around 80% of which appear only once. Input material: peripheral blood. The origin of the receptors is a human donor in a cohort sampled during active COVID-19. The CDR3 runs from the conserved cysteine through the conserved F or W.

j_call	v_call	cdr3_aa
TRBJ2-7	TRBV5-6	CASSRDRGYEQYF
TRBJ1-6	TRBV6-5	CASTLVNRDNSPLHF
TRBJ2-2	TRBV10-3	CAVKGQGNTGELFF
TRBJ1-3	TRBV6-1	CASSELVNTIYF
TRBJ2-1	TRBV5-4	CASSHQGEEQFF
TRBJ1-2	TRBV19	CASSIGRTNYGYTF
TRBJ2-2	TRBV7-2	CASSLRGGSTGELFF
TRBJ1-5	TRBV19	CASSMGARQPQHF
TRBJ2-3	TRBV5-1	CASSLPTDTQYF
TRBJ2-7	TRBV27	CASSPGNPYEQYF
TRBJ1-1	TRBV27	CASRRGLNTEAFF
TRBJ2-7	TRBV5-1	CASSRDGGTYSYEQYF